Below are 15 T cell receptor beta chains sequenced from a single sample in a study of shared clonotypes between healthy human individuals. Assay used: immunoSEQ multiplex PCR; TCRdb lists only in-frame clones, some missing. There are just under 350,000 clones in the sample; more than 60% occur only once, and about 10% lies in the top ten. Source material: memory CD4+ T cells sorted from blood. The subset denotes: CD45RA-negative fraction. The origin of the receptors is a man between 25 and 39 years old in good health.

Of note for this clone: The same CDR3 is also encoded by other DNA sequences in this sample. CDR3: CASSLLGNTEAFF. In DNA form, the CDR3 reads TGTGCCAGCAGTTTACTCGGGAACACTGAAGCTTTCTTT. This rearrangement joins TRBV28 to TRBJ1-1; the D is unclear. The CDR3 runs to 13 residues. Germline V gene lookup returns CDR1 MDHEN and CDR2 SYDVKM. V gave up 2 bases and J gave up 1 base, with 5 bases separating them.

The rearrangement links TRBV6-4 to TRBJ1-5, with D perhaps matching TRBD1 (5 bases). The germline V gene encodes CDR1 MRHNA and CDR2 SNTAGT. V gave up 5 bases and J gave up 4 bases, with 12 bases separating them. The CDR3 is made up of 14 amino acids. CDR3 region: CASSTVQENQPQHF. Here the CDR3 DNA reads TGTGCCAGCAGTACGGTACAGGAGAATCAGCCCCAGCATTTT.

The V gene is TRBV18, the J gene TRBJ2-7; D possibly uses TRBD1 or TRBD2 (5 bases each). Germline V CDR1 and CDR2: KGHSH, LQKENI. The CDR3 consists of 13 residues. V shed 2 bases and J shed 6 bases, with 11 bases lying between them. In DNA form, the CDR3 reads TGTGCCAGCTCACCAAATGCAGGGACCGAGCAGTACTTC. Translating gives CASSPNAGTEQYF.

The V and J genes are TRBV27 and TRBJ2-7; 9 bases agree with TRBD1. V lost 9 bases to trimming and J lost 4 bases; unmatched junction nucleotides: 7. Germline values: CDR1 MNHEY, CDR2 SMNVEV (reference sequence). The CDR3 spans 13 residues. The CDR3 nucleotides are TGTGCCAGTCTCGACAGGGGGAGATACGAGCAGTACTTC. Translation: CASLDRGRYEQYF.

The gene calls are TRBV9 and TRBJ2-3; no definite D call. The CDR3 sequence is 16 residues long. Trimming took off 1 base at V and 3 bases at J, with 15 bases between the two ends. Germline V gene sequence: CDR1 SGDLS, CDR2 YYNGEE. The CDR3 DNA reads TGTGCCAGCAGCGTACATCCCCACACACAGACAGATACGCAGTATTTT. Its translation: CASSVHPHTQTDTQYF.

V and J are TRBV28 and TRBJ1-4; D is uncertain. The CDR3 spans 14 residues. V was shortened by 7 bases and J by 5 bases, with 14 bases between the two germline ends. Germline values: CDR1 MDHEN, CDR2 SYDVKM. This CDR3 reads CASITRQLNEKLFF. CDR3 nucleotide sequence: TGTGCCAGCATCACGAGGCAGCTCAATGAAAAACTGTTTTTT.

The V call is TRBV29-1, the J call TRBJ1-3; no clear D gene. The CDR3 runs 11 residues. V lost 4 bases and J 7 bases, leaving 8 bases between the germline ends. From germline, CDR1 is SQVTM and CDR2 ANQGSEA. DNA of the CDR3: TGCAGCGTTGGGGTAGGGAACACCATATATTTT. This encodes CSVGVGNTIYF.

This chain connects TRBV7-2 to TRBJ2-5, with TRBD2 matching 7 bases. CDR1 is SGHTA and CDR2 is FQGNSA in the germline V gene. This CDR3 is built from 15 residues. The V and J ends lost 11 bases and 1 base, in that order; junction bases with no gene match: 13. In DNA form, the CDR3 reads TGTGCCTGCACCCTGGGGGGGAGAGTCCAAGAGACCCAGTACTTC. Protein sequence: CACTLGGRVQETQYF.

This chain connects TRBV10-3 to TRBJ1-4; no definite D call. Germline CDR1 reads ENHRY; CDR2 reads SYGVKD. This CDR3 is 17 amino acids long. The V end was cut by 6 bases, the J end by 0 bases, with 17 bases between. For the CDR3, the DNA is TGTGCCATCAGCGTCGAACCCTTGGGGACAACTAATGAAAAACTGTTTTTT. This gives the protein CAISVEPLGTTNEKLFF.

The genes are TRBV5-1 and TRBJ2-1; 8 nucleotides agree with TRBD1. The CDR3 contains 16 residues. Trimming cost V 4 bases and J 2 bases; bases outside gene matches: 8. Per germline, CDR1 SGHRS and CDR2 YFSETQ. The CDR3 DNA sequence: TGCGCCAGCAGCCCCTCCGGGACAGGAACCTACAATGAGCAGTTCTTC. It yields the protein CASSPSGTGTYNEQFF.

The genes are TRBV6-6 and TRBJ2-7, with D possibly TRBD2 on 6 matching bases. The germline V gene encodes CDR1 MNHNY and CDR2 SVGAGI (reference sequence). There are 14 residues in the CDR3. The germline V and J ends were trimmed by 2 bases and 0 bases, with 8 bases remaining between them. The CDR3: CASSYTGASYEQYF. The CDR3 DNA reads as TGTGCCAGCAGTTACACGGGAGCCTCCTACGAGCAGTACTTC.

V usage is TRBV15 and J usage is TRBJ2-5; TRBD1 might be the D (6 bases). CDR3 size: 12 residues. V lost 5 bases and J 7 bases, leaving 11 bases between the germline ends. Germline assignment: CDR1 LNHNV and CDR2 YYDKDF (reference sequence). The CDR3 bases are TGTGCCACCAGCGCGCGAGGGGGGACCCAGTACTTC. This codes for CATSARGGTQYF. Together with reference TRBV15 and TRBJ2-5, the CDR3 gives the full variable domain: DAMVIQNPRYQVTQFGKPVTLSCSQTLNHNVMYWYQQKSSQAPKLLFHYYDKDFNNEADTPDNFQSRRPNTSFCFLDIRSPGLGDTAMYLCATSARGGTQYFGPGTRLLVL.

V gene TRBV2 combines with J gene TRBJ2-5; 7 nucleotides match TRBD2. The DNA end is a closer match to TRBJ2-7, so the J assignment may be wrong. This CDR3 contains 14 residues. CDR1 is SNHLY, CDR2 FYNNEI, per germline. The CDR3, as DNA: TGTGCCAGTGTCCCGGGACTATCGGCCTACGAGCAGTACTTC. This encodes CASVPGLSAYEQYF.

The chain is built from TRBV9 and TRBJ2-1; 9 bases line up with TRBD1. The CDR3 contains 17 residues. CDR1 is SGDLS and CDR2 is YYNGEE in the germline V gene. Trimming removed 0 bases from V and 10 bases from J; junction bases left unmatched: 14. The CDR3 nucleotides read TGTGCCAGCAGCGTAGATCCCGGGACAGGGATCCTCCGGGAGCAGTTCTTC. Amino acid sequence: CASSVDPGTGILREQFF.

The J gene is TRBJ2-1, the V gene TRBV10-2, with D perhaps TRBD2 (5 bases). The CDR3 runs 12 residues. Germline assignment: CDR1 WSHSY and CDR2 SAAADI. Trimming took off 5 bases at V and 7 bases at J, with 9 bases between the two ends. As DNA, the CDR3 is TGCGCCAGCAGTCGCTCGGGAAATGAGCAGTTCTTC. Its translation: CASSRSGNEQFF.